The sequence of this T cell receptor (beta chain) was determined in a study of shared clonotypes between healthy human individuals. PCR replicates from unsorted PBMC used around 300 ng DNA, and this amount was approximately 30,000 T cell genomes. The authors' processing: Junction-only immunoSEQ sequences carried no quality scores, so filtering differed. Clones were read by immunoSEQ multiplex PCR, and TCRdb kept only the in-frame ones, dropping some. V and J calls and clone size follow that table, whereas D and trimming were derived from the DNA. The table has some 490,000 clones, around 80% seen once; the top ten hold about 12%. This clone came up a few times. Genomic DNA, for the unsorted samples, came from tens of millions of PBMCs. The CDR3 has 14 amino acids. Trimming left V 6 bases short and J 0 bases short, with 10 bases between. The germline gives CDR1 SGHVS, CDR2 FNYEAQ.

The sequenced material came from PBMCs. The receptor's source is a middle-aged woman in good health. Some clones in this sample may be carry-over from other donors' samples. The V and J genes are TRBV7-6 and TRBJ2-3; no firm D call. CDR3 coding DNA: TGTGCCAGCAGTGTCAGGCCTAGCACAGATACGCAGTATTTT. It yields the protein CASSVRPSTDTQYF.